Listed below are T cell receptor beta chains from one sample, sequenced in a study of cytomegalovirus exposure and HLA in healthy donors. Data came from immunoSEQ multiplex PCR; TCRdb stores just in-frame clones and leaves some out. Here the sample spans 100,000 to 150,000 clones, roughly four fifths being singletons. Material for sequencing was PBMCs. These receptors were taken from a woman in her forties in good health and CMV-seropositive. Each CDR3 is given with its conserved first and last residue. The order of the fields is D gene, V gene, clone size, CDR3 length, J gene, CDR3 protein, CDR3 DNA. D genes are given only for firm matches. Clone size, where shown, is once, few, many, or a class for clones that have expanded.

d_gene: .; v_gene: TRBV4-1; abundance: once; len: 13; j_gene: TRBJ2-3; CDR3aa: CASSQSDTDTQYF; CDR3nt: TGCGCCAGCAGCCAATCAGACACAGATACGCAGTATTTT
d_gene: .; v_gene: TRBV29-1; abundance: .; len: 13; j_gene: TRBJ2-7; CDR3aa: CSVFTRDTYEQYF; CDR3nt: TGCAGCGTTTTTACCCGGGACACCTACGAGCAGTACTTC
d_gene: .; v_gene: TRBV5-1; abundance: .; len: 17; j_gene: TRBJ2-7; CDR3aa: CASSLGAGTLFSYEQYF; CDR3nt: TGCGCCAGTAGCTTGGGGGCCGGGACACTTTTCTCCTACGAGCAGTACTTC
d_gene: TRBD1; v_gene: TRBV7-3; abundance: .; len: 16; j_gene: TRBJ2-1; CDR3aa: CASSSSGGFGSNEQFF; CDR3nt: TGTGCCAGCAGCTCGTCAGGGGGCTTCGGGTCCAATGAGCAGTTCTTC
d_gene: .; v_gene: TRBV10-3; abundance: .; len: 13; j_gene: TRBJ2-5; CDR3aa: CAISRTGQETQYF; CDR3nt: TGTGCCATCAGCAGAACAGGGCAAGAGACCCAGTACTTC
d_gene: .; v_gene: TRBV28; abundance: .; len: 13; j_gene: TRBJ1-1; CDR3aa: CASSFFRQVEAFF; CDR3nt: TGTGCCAGCAGTTTCTTCCGACAGGTTGAAGCTTTCTTT
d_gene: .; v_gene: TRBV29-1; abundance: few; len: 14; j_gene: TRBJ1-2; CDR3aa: CSVDPQGGDYGYTF; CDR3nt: TGCAGCGTTGACCCACAGGGTGGCGACTATGGCTACACCTTC
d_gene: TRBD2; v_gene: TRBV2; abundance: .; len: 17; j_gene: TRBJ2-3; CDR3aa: CASRPGSGSHVPGKQYF; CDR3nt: TGTGCCAGCAGACCCGGGAGCGGGAGCCACGTCCCGGGGAAGCAGTATTTT
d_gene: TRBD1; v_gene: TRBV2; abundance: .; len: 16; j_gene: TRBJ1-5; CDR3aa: CASSKETGAWNQPQHF; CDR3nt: TGTGCCAGCAGTAAAGAGACAGGGGCCTGGAATCAGCCCCAGCATTTT
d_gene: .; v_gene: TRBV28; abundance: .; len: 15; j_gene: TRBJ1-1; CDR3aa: CASSLSSRLNTEAFF; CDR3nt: TGTGCCAGCAGTTTATCCTCGCGGCTTAACACTGAAGCTTTCTTT
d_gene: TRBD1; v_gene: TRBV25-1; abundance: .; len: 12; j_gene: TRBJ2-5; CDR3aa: CASGTGGETQYF; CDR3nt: TGTGCCAGCGGGACAGGGGGAGAGACCCAGTACTTC
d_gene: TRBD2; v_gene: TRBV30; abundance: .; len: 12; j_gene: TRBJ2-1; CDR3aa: CAWSVVGGEQFF; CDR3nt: TGTGCCTGGAGTGTAGTGGGGGGGGAGCAGTTCTTC
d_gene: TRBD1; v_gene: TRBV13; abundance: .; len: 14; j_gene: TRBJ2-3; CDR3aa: CASSSYLQGDTQYF; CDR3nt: TGTGCCAGCAGCTCCTACCTACAGGGGGATACGCAGTATTTT
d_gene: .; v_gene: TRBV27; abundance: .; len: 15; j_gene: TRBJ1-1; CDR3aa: CASTRGAETNTEAFF; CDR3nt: TGTGCCAGCACCCGCGGGGCCGAAACCAACACTGAAGCTTTCTTT
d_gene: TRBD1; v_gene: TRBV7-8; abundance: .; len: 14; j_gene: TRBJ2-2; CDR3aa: CASKIQGAVGELFF; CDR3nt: TGTGCCAGCAAGATACAGGGGGCGGTCGGGGAGCTGTTTTTT
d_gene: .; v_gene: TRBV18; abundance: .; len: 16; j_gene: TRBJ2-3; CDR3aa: CASSPRSGPSTDTQYF; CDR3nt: TGTGCCAGCTCACCAAGGAGCGGGCCTAGCACAGATACGCAGTATTTT
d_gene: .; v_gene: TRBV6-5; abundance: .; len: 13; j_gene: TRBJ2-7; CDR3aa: CASSFGQNYEQYF; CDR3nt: TGTGCCAGCAGCTTCGGACAGAACTACGAGCAGTACTTC
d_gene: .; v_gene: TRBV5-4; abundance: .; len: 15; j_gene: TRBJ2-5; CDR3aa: CASSAEGTGVETQYF; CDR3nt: TGTGCCAGCAGCGCGGAGGGTACGGGCGTGGAGACCCAGTACTTC
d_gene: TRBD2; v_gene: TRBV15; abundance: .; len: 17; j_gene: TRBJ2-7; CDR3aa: CATSRDLGAGANREQYF; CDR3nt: TGTGCCACCAGCAGAGATCTCGGGGCGGGAGCGAACAGGGAGCAGTACTTC
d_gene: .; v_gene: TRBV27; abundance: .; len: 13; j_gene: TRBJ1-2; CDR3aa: CASSFGGGYGYTF; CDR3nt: TGTGCCAGCAGTTTTGGGGGAGGTTATGGCTACACCTTC
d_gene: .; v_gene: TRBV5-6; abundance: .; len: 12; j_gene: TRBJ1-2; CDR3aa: CASSLKGNGYTF; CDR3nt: TGTGCCAGCAGCTTGAAGGGGAATGGCTACACCTTC
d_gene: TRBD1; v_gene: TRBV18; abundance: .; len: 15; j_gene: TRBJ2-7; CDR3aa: CASSPGQGLTYEQYF; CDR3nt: TGTGCCAGCTCACCAGGACAGGGCCTTACCTACGAGCAGTACTTC
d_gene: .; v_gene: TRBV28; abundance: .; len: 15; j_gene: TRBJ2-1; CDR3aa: CASSLHPGVRNEQFF; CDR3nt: TGTGCCAGCAGTTTACATCCGGGAGTAAGGAATGAGCAGTTCTTC
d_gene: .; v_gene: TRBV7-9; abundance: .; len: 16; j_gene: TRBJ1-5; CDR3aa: CASSLGGRVENQPQHF; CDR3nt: TGTGCCAGCAGCTTAGGGGGGCGGGTTGAGAATCAGCCCCAGCATTTT
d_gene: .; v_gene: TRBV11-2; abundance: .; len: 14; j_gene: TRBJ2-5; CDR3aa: CASSLGFAEETQYF; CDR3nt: TGTGCCAGCAGCTTAGGTTTTGCGGAAGAGACCCAGTACTTC
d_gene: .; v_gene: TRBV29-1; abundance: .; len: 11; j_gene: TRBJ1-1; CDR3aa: CSVGAHTEAFF; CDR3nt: TGCAGCGTTGGGGCACACACTGAAGCTTTCTTT
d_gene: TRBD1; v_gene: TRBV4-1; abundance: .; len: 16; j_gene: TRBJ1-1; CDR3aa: CASTLSFGQGYTEAFF; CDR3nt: TGCGCCAGCACGTTGTCGTTTGGACAGGGGTATACTGAAGCTTTCTTT
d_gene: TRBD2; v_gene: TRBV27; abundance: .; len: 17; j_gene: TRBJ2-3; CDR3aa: CASSLGLADWSTDTQYF; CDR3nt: TGTGCCAGCAGTTTAGGGCTAGCGGATTGGAGCACAGATACGCAGTATTTT
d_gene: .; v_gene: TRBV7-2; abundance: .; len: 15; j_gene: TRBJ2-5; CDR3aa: CASSFDPRSVQTQYF; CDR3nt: TGTGCCAGCAGCTTCGACCCTAGAAGCGTGCAGACCCAGTACTTC
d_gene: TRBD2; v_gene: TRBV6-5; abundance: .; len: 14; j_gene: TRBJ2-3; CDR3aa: CASAQRGNTDTQYF; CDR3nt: TGTGCCAGCGCCCAGCGGGGGAACACAGATACGCAGTATTTT
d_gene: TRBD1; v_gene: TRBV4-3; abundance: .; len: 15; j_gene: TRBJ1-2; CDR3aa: CASSHYRGQGYGYTF; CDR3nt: TGCGCCAGCAGCCACTACCGGGGACAGGGTTATGGCTACACCTTC
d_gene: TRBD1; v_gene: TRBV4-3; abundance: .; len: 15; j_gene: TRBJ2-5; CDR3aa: CASSQDHDRGETQYF; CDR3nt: TGCGCCAGCAGCCAAGATCACGACAGGGGAGAGACCCAGTACTTC
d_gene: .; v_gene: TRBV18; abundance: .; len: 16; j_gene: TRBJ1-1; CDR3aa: CASSLLQGTGNTEAFF; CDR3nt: TGTGCCAGCTCTCTACTACAGGGCACCGGGAACACTGAAGCTTTCTTT
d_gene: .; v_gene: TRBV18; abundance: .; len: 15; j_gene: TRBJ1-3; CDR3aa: CASSSQGNSGNTIYF; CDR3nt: TGTGCCAGCTCATCGCAGGGGAACTCTGGAAACACCATATATTTT
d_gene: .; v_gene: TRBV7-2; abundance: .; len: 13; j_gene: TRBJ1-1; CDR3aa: CASSRGMNTEAFF; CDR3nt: TGTGCCAGCAGCCGCGGGATGAACACTGAAGCTTTCTTT
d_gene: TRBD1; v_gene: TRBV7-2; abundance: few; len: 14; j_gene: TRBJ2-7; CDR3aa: CASSTRQGKYEQYF; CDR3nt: TGTGCCAGCAGCACGCGACAGGGCAAATACGAGCAGTACTTC
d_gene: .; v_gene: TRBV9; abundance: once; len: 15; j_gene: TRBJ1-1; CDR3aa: CASSVGGELNTEAFF; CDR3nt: TGTGCCAGCAGCGTAGGGGGCGAGCTGAACACTGAAGCTTTCTTT
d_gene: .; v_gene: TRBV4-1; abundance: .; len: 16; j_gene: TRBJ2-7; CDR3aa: CASSQVGQSLTYEQYF; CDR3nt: TGCGCCAGCAGCCAAGTGGGGCAGAGCTTAACCTACGAGCAGTACTTC
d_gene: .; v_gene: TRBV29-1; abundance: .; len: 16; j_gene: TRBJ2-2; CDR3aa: CSVESVRGRNTGELFF; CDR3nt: TGCAGCGTTGAGAGTGTAAGGGGCAGGAACACCGGGGAGCTGTTTTTT
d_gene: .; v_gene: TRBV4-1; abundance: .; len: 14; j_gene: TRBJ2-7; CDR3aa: CASSPLTVRYEQYF; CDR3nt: TGCGCCAGCAGCCCTCTCACGGTACGTTACGAGCAGTACTTC
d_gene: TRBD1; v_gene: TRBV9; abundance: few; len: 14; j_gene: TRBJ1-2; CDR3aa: CASSRTGGVNGYTF; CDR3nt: TGTGCCAGCAGCCGTACAGGGGGCGTTAATGGCTACACCTTC
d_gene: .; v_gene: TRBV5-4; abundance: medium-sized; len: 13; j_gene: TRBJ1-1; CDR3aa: CASSLLGDTEAFF; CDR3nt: TGTGCCAGCAGCCTTCTAGGGGACACTGAAGCTTTCTTT
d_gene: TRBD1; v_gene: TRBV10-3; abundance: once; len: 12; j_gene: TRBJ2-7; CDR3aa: CASRQGPYEQYF; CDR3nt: TGTGCTAGTAGACAGGGACCCTACGAGCAGTACTTC
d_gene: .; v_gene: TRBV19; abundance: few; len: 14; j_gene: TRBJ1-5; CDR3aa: CASSIGLGAPPQHF; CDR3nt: TGTGCCAGTAGTATCGGATTAGGGGCCCCCCCCCAGCATTTT
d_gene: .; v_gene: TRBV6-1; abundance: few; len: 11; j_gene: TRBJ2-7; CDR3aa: CASSTVYEQYF; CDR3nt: TGTGCCAGCAGTACTGTCTACGAGCAGTACTTC
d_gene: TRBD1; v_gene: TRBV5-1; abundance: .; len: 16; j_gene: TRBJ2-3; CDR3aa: CASSSGQGGSTDTQYF; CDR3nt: TGCGCCAGCAGCTCGGGACAGGGAGGGAGCACAGATACGCAGTATTTT
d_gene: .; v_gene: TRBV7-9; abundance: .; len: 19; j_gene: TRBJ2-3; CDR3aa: CASSSEQASLSLSTDTQYF; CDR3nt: TGTGCCAGCAGCTCCGAACAGGCGTCCCTATCCCTCAGCACAGATACGCAGTATTTT
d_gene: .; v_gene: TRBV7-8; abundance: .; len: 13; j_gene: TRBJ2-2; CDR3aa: CASSWAGSGELFF; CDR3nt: TGTGCCAGCAGCTGGGCAGGGTCCGGGGAGCTGTTTTTT
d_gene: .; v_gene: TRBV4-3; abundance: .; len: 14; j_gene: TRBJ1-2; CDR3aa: CASSQDWLNYGYTF; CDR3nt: TGCGCCAGCAGCCAAGATTGGCTTAACTATGGCTACACCTTC
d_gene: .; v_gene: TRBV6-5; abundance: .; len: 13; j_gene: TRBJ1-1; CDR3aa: CASSAAGLTEAFF; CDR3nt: TGTGCCAGCAGCGCGGCGGGGCTCACTGAAGCTTTCTTT
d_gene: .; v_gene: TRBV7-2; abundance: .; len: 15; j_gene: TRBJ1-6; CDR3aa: CASSLVAGRDSPLHF; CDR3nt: TGTGCCAGCAGCTTAGTGGCAGGGAGGGATTCACCCCTCCACTTT
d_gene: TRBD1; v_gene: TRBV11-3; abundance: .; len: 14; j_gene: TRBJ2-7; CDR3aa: CASSRGAGGYEQYF; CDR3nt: TGTGCCAGCAGCCGCGGAGCAGGGGGCTACGAGCAGTACTTC
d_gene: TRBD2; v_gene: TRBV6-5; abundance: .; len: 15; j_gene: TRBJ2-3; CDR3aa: CASSAIAGGGDTQYF; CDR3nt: TGTGCCAGCAGCGCCATAGCGGGTGGTGGAGATACGCAGTATTTT